The 13 T cell receptor beta chains below were found in one sample sequenced in a study of T cells expressing NK-cell markers. TCRdb reworked the 5' RACE reads into one entry per CDR3 protein, no DNA. This repertoire comprises fewer than 200,000 distinct CDR3 sequences; its ten largest clones make up around 18%. Sequencing was carried out using blood T cells: a sorted CD56 or NKG2C T cell subset, CD4+ or CD8+ T cells, or bulk PBMC T cells (not recorded which). The receptors here all came from a woman between 18 and 75 years old in good health.

This chain links TRBV20-1 with TRBJ2-1; TCRdb's D gene call, TRBD2, goes unchecked for lack of DNA. Germline CDR1 and CDR2: DFQATT and SNEGSKA (reference sequence). This CDR3 spans 15 amino acids. The CDR3 loop reads CSAGSSGSRANEQFF.

The rearrangement joins TRBV7-9 to TRBJ2-5; TCRdb's assignment of TRBD1 cannot be checked, as there is no DNA. CDR3 length: 16 amino acids. Germline CDR1 is SEHNR and CDR2 is FQNEAQ (reference sequence). The CDR3 loop reads CASSLAPGQGEETQYF.

V is TRBV20-1 and J is TRBJ1-2; checking the TCRdb D call of TRBD1 is not possible without DNA. The CDR3 sequence is 14 residues long. The V gene's germline CDR1 is DFQATT and CDR2 SNEGSKA (reference sequence). The CDR3 reads CSAKDRRGDYGYTF.

The V and J genes are TRBV29-1 and TRBJ2-1; the TCRdb call, TRBD2, lacks DNA for checking. CDR3 length equals 15 residues. The germline V gene has CDR1 SQVTM and CDR2 ANQGSEA. The CDR3 sequence is CSVTSWEGKGYEQFF.

The chain employs TRBV7-9 and TRBJ2-1. The CDR3 has 16 amino acids. From germline, CDR1 is SEHNR and CDR2 FQNEAQ (reference sequence). CDR3 loop: CASSLGYIKGYNEQFF.

The gene calls are TRBV11-2 and TRBJ2-3; TCRdb lists TRBD1, though no DNA is available to test this call. CDR3 size: 15 residues. CDR1 and CDR2 (germline): SGHAT, FQNNGV. The CDR3: CASSSRDRGTDTQYF.

This rearrangement joins TRBV15 to TRBJ2-5; the TCRdb call, TRBD1, lacks DNA for checking. The CDR3 consists of 16 residues. Germline CDR1 and CDR2: LNHNV and YYDKDF (reference sequence). The CDR3 loop is CATSREGGTYQETQYF. Combining the CDR3 with reference TRBV15 and TRBJ2-5 gives the whole variable domain DAMVIQNPRYQVTQFGKPVTLSCSQTLNHNVMYWYQQKSSQAPKLLFHYYDKDFNNEADTPDNFQSRRPNTSFCFLDIRSPGLGDTAMYLCATSREGGTYQETQYFGPGTRLLVL.

The rearrangement links TRBV4-1 to TRBJ2-1; as DNA is missing, the TRBD2 call by TCRdb cannot be tested. CDR3 length equals 15 residues. Germline V gene lookup returns CDR1 MGHRA and CDR2 YSYEKL. CDR3 amino acids: CASERGGSSYNEQFF.

The J gene is TRBJ2-3, the V gene TRBV15; the TCRdb call, TRBD1, lacks DNA for checking. Germline lookup yields CDR1 LNHNV and CDR2 YYDKDF (reference sequence). The CDR3 is 16 residues long. The CDR3 is CATSENSPGSTDTQYF. Combining the CDR3 with reference TRBV15 and TRBJ2-3 gives the whole variable domain DAMVIQNPRYQVTQFGKPVTLSCSQTLNHNVMYWYQQKSSQAPKLLFHYYDKDFNNEADTPDNFQSRRPNTSFCFLDIRSPGLGDTAMYLCATSENSPGSTDTQYFGPGTRLTVL.

This chain joins TRBV16 and TRBJ1-6; the TCRdb call, TRBD1, lacks DNA for checking. Germline V gives CDR1 KGHSY, CDR2 FQNENV. The CDR3 sequence is 14 residues long. CDR3 loop: CASSRTLGNSPLHF.

The CDR3 spells CASSLPPKSPRTSRRDHYEQYF. The chain carries TRBV28 and TRBJ2-7; the D call of TRBD2 rests on TCRdb alone, since no DNA is present to check it. This CDR3 is 22 amino acids long. CDR1 and CDR2 (germline): MDHEN, SYDVKM.

The chain has TRBV21-1 and TRBJ1-2; TCRdb gives TRBD1 as the D gene, but with no DNA this cannot be confirmed. TRBV21-1 is listed as a pseudogene. This CDR3 has 14 amino acids. The CDR3 spells CASPVKDRVYGYTF.

J is TRBJ2-3 and V is TRBV7-9; TCRdb reports TRBD2, a call that lacks DNA to check it against. The CDR3 runs 14 residues. Germline CDR1 and CDR2: SEHNR and FQNEAQ (reference sequence). Here the CDR3 reads CACTRGGQADTQYF.